This TCR beta chain appears in the sequencing data of a study of blood T cells in healthy people across ages. For this clonotype: The antigen is undetermined.

Trimming shortened V by 3 bases and J by 2 bases, and 8 bases separated the two germline ends. This CDR3 contains 15 residues. The germline V gene has CDR1 SGHTA and CDR2 FQGNSA. Broader study findings: Expanded clonotype changes were possibly confounded by unknown donor CMV status.

For the second PCR, which ran for roughly 7 to 11 cycles, a sample-barcoded 5' primer and a J-beta primer mix were used. The study obtained at least 3 million CDR3-containing paired-end reads from every sample. In TCRdb, the 5' RACE reads were re-called with MiXCR into one record per CDR3 protein. The sample has fewer than 1 million distinct CDR3 sequences, under 45% seen once. The chain uses TRBV7-2 and TRBJ2-6; possibly TRBD1 for D (5 bases). Sequences were obtained from blood. This receptor was taken from a man in his fifties or sixties in good health. The DNA for the CDR3 is TGTGCCAGCAGCTTGGAAGGGGCTGGGGCCAACGTCCTGACTTTC. It specifies CASSLEGAGANVLTF.